Shown below are 19 T cell receptor beta chains from a single sample sequenced in a study of post-analysis software for immune sequencing data. Study findings and constraints: When patients were compared with controls, a handful of TRBV segments were more frequent, TRBV5-6, TRBV5-1 and TRBV20-1 among them.

Their antigens remain unidentified. The TCR beta cDNA libraries contained unique molecular identifiers. TCRdb reprocessed the PCR reads via MiXCR and lists one record per CDR3 protein. The data contain 450,000 to 650,000 distinct CDR3 sequences, roughly 47% of them singletons. Sequenced material: blood. Every receptor here comes from a girl aged 10 to 17 with multiple sclerosis.

The rearrangement links TRBV12-3 or TRBV12-4 to TRBJ2-7; the match to TRBD1 covers 9 bases. J lost 7 bases, V lost 8 bases, and 6 bases had no gene match. This CDR3 has 12 amino acids. CDR3 DNA sequence: TGTGCCAGCTCGAAGACAGGGGGAGAGCAGTACTTC. Translated: CASSKTGGEQYF.

A few counts support this clonotype. This chain joins TRBV29-1 and TRBJ2-1, with 9 bases that match TRBD2. This CDR3 has 14 residues. Germline CDR1 reads SQVTM; CDR2 reads ANQGSEA. Trimming at V came to 2 bases and at J to 9 bases, leaving 8 bases not matched to a gene. The CDR3, as DNA: TGCAGCGTTGAAAGGCTAGCGGGGCAGGTTGAGCAGTTCTTC. It translates to CSVERLAGQVEQFF.

The rearrangement links TRBV6-1 to TRBJ2-4; D may match TRBD1 or TRBD2 (6 bases each). The DNA end lines up better with TRBJ2-7; the J call may be wrong. Germline V gives CDR1 MNHNS, CDR2 SASEGT. The CDR3 extends over 15 amino acids. CDR3 bases: TGTGCCAGCAGTGTCAAAAGGGGGAGGTCAGGCGAGCAGTACTTC. Translation gives CASSVKRGRSGEQYF.

The chain is built from TRBV6-6 and TRBJ2-3; tentative D call: TRBD1 (5 bases). This CDR3 spans 16 amino acids. CDR1 and CDR2 from the germline V gene are MNHNY and SVGAGI (reference sequence). V lost 2 bases and J 0 bases, leaving 12 bases between the germline ends. DNA of the CDR3: TGTGCCAGCAGTTACGTAGGGGATTCTAGCACAGATACGCAGTATTTT. It specifies CASSYVGDSSTDTQYF.

This clonotype was found a few times. The V and J genes are TRBV7-9 and TRBJ1-6; 8 positions agree with TRBD1. Germline V gene sequence: CDR1 SEHNR, CDR2 FQNEAQ (reference sequence). The CDR3 extends over 14 amino acids. Trimming cost V 6 bases and J 6 bases; bases outside gene matches: 4. The CDR3 nucleotides read TGTGCCAGCAGTTGGACAGGGTCTAATTCACCCCTCCACTTT. It is translated as CASSWTGSNSPLHF. Filled out from reference TRBV7-9 and TRBJ1-6, the complete variable domain reads DTGVSQNPRHKITKRGQNVTFRCDPISEHNRLYWYRQTLGQGPEFLTYFQNEAQLEKSRLLSDRFSAERPKGSFSTLEIQRTEQGDSAMYLCASSWTGSNSPLHFGNGTRLTVT.

The rearrangement uses TRBV7-3 and TRBJ2-7; 10 bases map to TRBD1. Gene TRBJ2-5 matches the end of the DNA better, so the J call may be wrong. Germline V CDR1 and CDR2: SGHTA, FQGTGA. The CDR3 contains 16 residues. DNA for the CDR3: TGTGCCAGCCGCCCGCATACCGGGACAGGGGAAGAGACCCAGTACTTC. It specifies CASRPHTGTGEETQYF.

The chain joins TRBV12-3 or TRBV12-4 to TRBJ1-1; perhaps TRBD1 as D (5 bases). The CDR3 consists of 13 residues. V dropped 3 bases and J dropped 7 bases, with 12 bases sitting between them. The CDR3 here is CASSLVGEGEAFF. The DNA of the CDR3 is TGTGCCAGCAGTTTGGTAGGGGAGGGTGAAGCTTTCTTT.

This chain connects TRBV12-3 or TRBV12-4 to TRBJ2-1, with 8 positions matching TRBD2. The CDR3 is 15 amino acids. V was pared by 2 bases and J by 7 bases, with 7 bases of the junction left unmatched. CDR3 residues: CASSLTGLVRNEQFF. The CDR3 DNA reads TGTGCCAGCAGTTTAACGGGACTAGTACGGAATGAGCAGTTCTTC.

This clonotype was seen more than once but under ten times. The V and J genes are TRBV7-9 and TRBJ2-5, with unresolved D. Trimming stripped 5 bases from V and 5 bases from J, with 12 bases between. From germline, CDR1 is SEHNR and CDR2 FQNEAQ (reference sequence). The CDR3 loop spans 13 amino acids. The CDR3 spells CASSPPSSETQYF. Here the CDR3 DNA reads TGTGCCAGCAGCCCACCTTCCTCCGAGACCCAGTACTTC.

The chain combines TRBV12-3 or TRBV12-4 with TRBJ2-1; D remains unclear. V was trimmed by 5 bases and J by 8 bases, leaving 13 bases between them. The CDR3 is made up of 13 amino acids. CDR3 in amino acids: CASSLDEADEQFF. CDR3 nucleotide sequence: TGTGCCAGCAGTCTAGATGAAGCAGATGAGCAGTTCTTC.

The sample holds one count of this clonotype. The chain uses TRBV12-3 or TRBV12-4 and TRBJ2-3; no clear D. The CDR3 has 14 amino acids. V lost 3 bases and J 1 base, leaving 8 bases between the germline ends. CDR3 region: CASSLSAGTDTQYF. DNA for the CDR3: TGTGCCAGCAGTTTGAGCGCCGGCACAGATACGCAGTATTTT.

The chain recombines TRBV10-3 with TRBJ1-5; unclear D gene. CDR1 is ENHRY, CDR2 SYGVKD, per germline. Trimming removed 1 base at V and 3 bases at J, with 13 bases between. The CDR3 runs 16 residues. Written as DNA, the CDR3 is TGTGCCATCAGTGAGTGGCACAAGGCCACCAATCAGCCCCAGCATTTT. This translates into CAISEWHKATNQPQHF.

This chain uses TRBV27 with TRBJ1-2; D is perhaps TRBD1 (5 bases). CDR3 length equals 18 residues. Trimming removed 6 bases at V and 3 bases at J, with 26 bases between. Germline CDR1 reads MNHEY; CDR2 reads SMNVEV (reference sequence). CDR3 sequence reads: CASRERPGTLHYDYGYTF. Written as DNA, the CDR3 is TGTGCCAGCAGAGAAAGACCGGGGACGCTACATTATGACTATGGCTACACCTTC.

This clonotype was picked up a small number of times. The rearrangement uses TRBV27 and TRBJ1-6, with D perhaps TRBD1 (6 bases). V gave up 3 bases and J gave up 8 bases, with 11 bases separating them. CDR1 is MNHEY, CDR2 SMNVEV, per germline (reference sequence). The CDR3 is made up of 14 amino acids. The CDR3 region has the DNA TGTGCCAGCAGTTTTGGCAGGGGTCATTCACCCCTCCACTTT. Its protein is CASSFGRGHSPLHF.

J is TRBJ2-5 and V is TRBV29-1; 8 bases are shared with TRBD2. V shed 3 bases, J shed 1 base, and the junction held 7 bases outside the gene matches. Germline V gene sequence: CDR1 SQVTM, CDR2 ANQGSEA. The length of the CDR3 is 15 residues. CDR3 in amino acids: CSVEASGRIQETQYF. The CDR3, as DNA: TGCAGCGTTGAGGCTAGCGGGCGCATCCAAGAGACCCAGTACTTC.

The V call is TRBV20-1, the J call TRBJ2-3; 9 bases map to TRBD2. Germline-derived CDR1 and CDR2 are DFQATT and SNEGSKA (reference sequence). V lost 6 bases and J lost 2; bases outside the gene matches: 9. This CDR3 has 15 amino acids. The CDR3 nucleotides read TGCAGTGCAGATATTCCGGGACTAGCCACAGATACGCAGTATTTT. This gives the protein CSADIPGLATDTQYF.

This clonotype has a handful of counts. This sequence joins TRBV10-1 and TRBJ2-5; D might be TRBD1 or TRBD2, each matching 6 bases. Trimming cost V 0 bases and J 7 bases, with 15 bases left between them. The CDR3 has 15 residues. Germline V gene sequence: CDR1 WNHNN, CDR2 SYGVQD (reference sequence). In DNA, the CDR3 is TGCGCCAGCAGTGAGTCGGGGGGCCTTAGCAGGACCCAGTACTTC. As protein: CASSESGGLSRTQYF.

In its sample, this clonotype was seen a few times. This rearrangement joins TRBV6-5 to TRBJ1-2; no clear D. Per the germline V gene, CDR1 is MNHEY and CDR2 is SVGAGI. The CDR3 extends over 13 amino acids. V shed 5 bases and J shed 8 bases, with 15 bases lying between them. The CDR3: CASSRAPERGYTF. The CDR3 coding sequence is TGTGCCAGCAGTCGAGCCCCCGAGAGGGGCTACACCTTC.

This clonotype was seen only a few times. The rearrangement links TRBV7-7 to TRBJ2-7, with 9 bases matching TRBD1. This CDR3 is built from 13 residues. CDR1 and CDR2 from the germline V gene are SSHAT and FNYEAQ (reference sequence). The V gene end was trimmed by 5 bases and the J gene end by 7 bases; junction bases not matched to a gene: 6. Here the CDR3 DNA reads TGTGCCAGCAGCAAGGGACAGGGCAATGAGCAGTACTTC. Translating it yields CASSKGQGNEQYF.